This paragraph covers one T cell receptor beta chain sequence. As originally analysed: Nucleated cell counts were estimated from reference gene primer amplification. Clones were sequenced by immunoSEQ multiplex PCR, and TCRdb holds only the in-frame ones, with some missing. For V, J and clone size, that table is used; D and trimming come from the DNA. The sample holds approximately 97,000 clones, around nine tenths seen once. The Seattle patients joined while their infection was active and were tracked longitudinally afterward. This sample was taken from a study of blood T cell repertoires in COVID-19. On the study more broadly: Sample material is recorded as cDNA or gDNA derived from T cells, B-cell-depleted T cells, or PBMCs.

Germline CDR1 reads LGHNA; CDR2 reads YSLEER. V shed 0 bases and J shed 4 bases, with 10 bases lying between them. The CDR3 runs to 15 residues. Sequenced sample: peripheral blood. This chain joins TRBV4-3 and TRBJ2-1; D is undetermined. This TCR derives from a woman aged 50 to 60 with COVID-19, enrolled during active disease. The CDR3 DNA is TGCGCCAGCAGCCAAGATTCGAGGCAGTACAATGAGCAGTTCTTC. It encodes CASSQDSRQYNEQFF.